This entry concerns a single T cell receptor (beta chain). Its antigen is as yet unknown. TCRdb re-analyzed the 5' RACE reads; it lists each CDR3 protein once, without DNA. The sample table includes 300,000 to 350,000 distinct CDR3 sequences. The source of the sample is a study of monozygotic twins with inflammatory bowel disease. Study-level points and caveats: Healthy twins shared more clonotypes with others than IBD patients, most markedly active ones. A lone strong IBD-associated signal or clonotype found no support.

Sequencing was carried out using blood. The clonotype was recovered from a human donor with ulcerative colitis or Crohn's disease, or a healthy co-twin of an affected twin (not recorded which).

Here the CDR3 reads CASSLSTSGRNEQFF. The chain links TRBV7-9 to TRBJ2-1; TCRdb gives TRBD2 as the D gene, but with no DNA this cannot be confirmed. This CDR3 region has 15 residues. Germline-derived CDR1 and CDR2 are SEHNR and FQNEAQ (reference sequence).